The next 9 T cell receptor beta chains were all read from a single sample in a study of blood T cell repertoires in COVID-19. Method: immunoSEQ multiplex PCR; TCRdb's copy keeps in-frame clones and lacks some. The table has some 100,000 clones, 85% seen once. The sample taken for sequencing was peripheral blood. The source is an older woman with active or convalescent COVID-19.

This chain uses TRBV10-3 with TRBJ2-5; 8 positions agree with TRBD1. Per the germline V gene, CDR1 is ENHRY and CDR2 is SYGVKD. The J segment lost 6 bases and the V segment lost 5 bases, leaving 11 bases of the junction unmatched. The CDR3 has 15 residues. CDR3: CAISPGQGGRKTQYF. CDR3 DNA sequence: TGTGCCATCAGTCCTGGACAGGGAGGTCGAAAGACCCAGTACTTC.

The chain has TRBV5-3 and TRBJ2-7, with 13 nucleotides matching TRBD2. TRBV5-3 is recorded as an ORF, its role being uncertain. This CDR3 is 16 amino acids long. The trim removed 1 base at V and 3 bases at J, leaving 4 bases unmatched. This CDR3 is CARSLRLAGGYYEQYF. In DNA, the CDR3 is TGTGCCAGAAGCTTGAGACTAGCGGGAGGTTACTACGAGCAGTACTTC.

The chain combines TRBV14 with TRBJ1-2, with D possibly being TRBD1 (6 bases). The CDR3 has 14 amino acids. V lost 0 bases to trimming and J lost 6 bases, with 11 bases between them. The germline V gene encodes CDR1 SGHDN and CDR2 FVKESK. The CDR3 spells CASSQDPGVDGYTF. DNA of the CDR3: TGTGCCAGCAGCCAAGATCCAGGGGTTGATGGCTACACCTTC.

This chain uses TRBV27 with TRBJ2-5, with D possibly being TRBD1 (5 bases). V lost 2 bases and J lost 1, with 8 bases in between. This CDR3 has 14 residues. The germline CDR1 and CDR2 sequences are MNHEY and SMNVEV (reference sequence). Here the CDR3 reads CASSLRGSQETQYF. CDR3 in DNA: TGTGCCAGCAGTTTAAGGGGTTCCCAAGAGACCCAGTACTTC.

The CDR3 here is CASSQTQGQAEKLFF. CDR3 DNA: TGCGCCAGCAGCCAAACCCAGGGACAGGCGGAAAAACTGTTTTTT. The genes are TRBV4-1 and TRBJ1-4; TRBD1 matches at 8 bases. Losses at the gene ends were 2 bases for V and 8 bases for J; bases not matched to a gene: 7. The CDR3 is made up of 15 amino acids. Per germline, CDR1 MGHRA and CDR2 YSYEKL.

V is TRBV2 and J is TRBJ1-2; maybe TRBD1 (6 bases). Germline V gene lookup returns CDR1 SNHLY and CDR2 FYNNEI. V lost 6 bases, J lost 4 bases, and 18 bases lay in between. This CDR3 comprises 15 residues. The CDR3 DNA is TGTGCCAGCAGACCAGGACTGGACAGAATCTATGGCTACACCTTC. Protein sequence: CASRPGLDRIYGYTF.

This clone has more than one count but fewer than ten. The CDR3: CSAGRGNEQFF. CDR3 DNA sequence: TGCAGTGCTGGGCGGGGGAATGAGCAGTTCTTC. The chain couples TRBV20-1 to TRBJ2-1; TRBD2 agrees at 7 bases. The CDR3 consists of 11 residues. Looked up from germline, CDR1 is DFQATT and CDR2 is SNEGSKA (reference sequence). The V gene end was trimmed by 5 bases and the J gene end by 7 bases; junction bases not matched to a gene: 2.

This clone was recorded only once. V usage is TRBV6-6 and J usage is TRBJ2-6; TRBD1 matches 7 bases. The CDR3 extends over 17 amino acids. With 5 bases clipped from V and 0 bases from J, the junction kept 7 bases outside the gene matches. Germline CDR1 and CDR2: MNHNY and SVGAGI (reference sequence). CDR3 loop: CASSHRTGPSGANVLTF. DNA for the CDR3: TGTGCCAGCAGTCACAGGACAGGTCCCTCTGGGGCCAACGTCCTGACTTTC.

V and J are TRBV4-1 and TRBJ1-1; D might be TRBD1 (5 bases). Trimming shortened V by 1 base and J by 13 bases, and 19 bases separated the two germline ends. The length of the CDR3 is 14 residues. The germline CDR1 and CDR2 sequences are MGHRA and YSYEKL. As DNA, the CDR3 is TGCGCCAGCAGCCAAGTTCGTGACAGTCCCCTGGATTTCTTT. Protein product: CASSQVRDSPLDFF.